Below are 12 T cell receptor beta chains sequenced from a single sample in a study of shared clonotypes between healthy human individuals. Only in-frame clones appear in the TCRdb table, and some are missing; sequencing was by immunoSEQ multiplex PCR. This sample carries about 190,000 clones, approximately 70% of them seen once, and the ten largest clones take roughly a tenth. Sequenced material: memory CD4+ T cells sorted from blood. The subset here: CD45RA-negative fraction. All receptors derive from a man aged 30 to 39 in good health.

The rearrangement uses TRBV7-2 and TRBJ2-7, with D perhaps matching TRBD2 (5 bases). This CDR3 spans 14 amino acids. Germline V gene sequence: CDR1 SGHTA, CDR2 FQGNSA. Trimming removed 3 bases at V and 2 bases at J, with 11 bases between. The CDR3 nucleotides read TGTGCCAGCAGCTTTCGCGAGGGAGCCTACGAGCAGTACTTC. Translation gives CASSFREGAYEQYF.

This clone was seen just once. The chain is built from TRBV11-2 and TRBJ2-7; D not certain. Germline V gives CDR1 SGHAT, CDR2 FQNNGV. This CDR3 has 14 residues. V was trimmed by 0 bases and J by 7 bases, leaving 13 bases between them. The CDR3 loop is CASSLDLNSLEQYF. As DNA, the CDR3 is TGTGCCAGCAGCTTAGATCTTAATAGCTTGGAGCAGTACTTC.

The CDR3 here is CATEDSLTDTQYF. Here the CDR3 DNA reads TGTGCCACCGAGGACTCTCTCACAGATACGCAGTATTTT. This chain uses TRBV25-1 with TRBJ2-3, with a weak D call TRBD2 (5 bases). Trimming left V 10 bases short and J 2 bases short, with 13 bases between. This CDR3 is built from 13 residues. Germline V CDR1 and CDR2: MGHDK, SYGVNS.

This chain joins TRBV14 and TRBJ1-2; D possibly corresponds to TRBD1 (5 bases). The germline V gene encodes CDR1 SGHDN and CDR2 FVKESK. This CDR3 has 16 amino acids. V gave up 4 bases and J gave up 0 bases, with 15 bases separating them. For the CDR3, the DNA is TGTGCCAGCAGCCCACTATGGGGCAGAGCTAACTATGGCTACACCTTC. Its translation: CASSPLWGRANYGYTF.

The V and J genes are TRBV30 and TRBJ2-3; unclear D gene. V shed 7 bases and J shed 0 bases, with 8 bases lying between them. The CDR3 sequence is 12 residues long. Per germline, CDR1 GTSNPN and CDR2 SVGIG (reference sequence). This chain's CDR3 is CAFGVSTDTQYF. The CDR3 bases are TGTGCCTTCGGAGTTAGCACAGATACGCAGTATTTT.

V and J are TRBV13 and TRBJ2-6, with TRBD1 identical over 8 bases. J gave up 2 bases and V 3 bases, and 0 bases lay outside the gene matches. The CDR3 sequence is 15 residues long. CDR1 and CDR2 (germline): PRHDT, FYEKMQ (reference sequence). CDR3 sequence: CASSFRGPGANVLTF. As DNA, the CDR3 is TGTGCCAGCAGCTTCAGGGGGCCTGGGGCCAACGTCCTGACTTTC. Full variable domain (outside the CDR3, taken from reference TRBV13 and TRBJ2-6): AAGVIQSPRHLIKEKRETATLKCYPIPRHDTVYWYQQGPGQDPQFLISFYEKMQSDKGSIPDRFSAQQFSDYHSELNMSSLELGDSALYFCASSFRGPGANVLTFGAGSRLTVL.

V usage is TRBV19 and J usage is TRBJ2-2, with 8 bases identical to TRBD2. V dropped 4 bases and J dropped 5; count of bases not matched to a gene: 3. CDR3 length: 14 amino acids. Germline V CDR1 and CDR2: LNHDA, SQIVND (reference sequence). The CDR3 DNA reads as TGTGCCAGTAGTACTAGCGGGTGGACCGGGGAGCTGTTTTTT. Its translation is CASSTSGWTGELFF.

In DNA, the CDR3 is TGTGCCAGGGGGAGGATGAACACTGAAGCTTTCTTT. Its translation: CARGRMNTEAFF. The chain is built from TRBV30 and TRBJ1-1, with TRBD1 as a possible D gene (6 bases). Trimming removed 8 bases at V and 0 bases at J, with 10 bases between. Germline CDR1 and CDR2: GTSNPN and SVGIG (reference sequence). The CDR3 is 12 amino acids.

The chain uses TRBV30 and TRBJ2-3, with 7 nucleotides matching TRBD2. V lost 1 base, J lost 2 bases, and 6 bases stayed unmatched. This CDR3 contains 15 residues. CDR1 GTSNPN and CDR2 SVGIG come from the germline V gene (reference sequence). The CDR3: CAWSGGGRTTDTQYF. Here the CDR3 DNA reads TGTGCCTGGAGTGGTGGCGGGAGAACCACAGATACGCAGTATTTT.

The J gene is TRBJ1-1, the V gene TRBV27, with D perhaps matching TRBD1 (5 bases). Trimming stripped 5 bases from V and 3 bases from J, with 10 bases between. Germline V gene data show CDR1 as MNHEY and CDR2 as SMNVEV (reference sequence). This CDR3 has 13 residues. The CDR3 is CASSQRGDTEAFF. The CDR3 region has the DNA TGTGCCAGCAGTCAGAGAGGGGACACTGAAGCTTTCTTT.

The table lists this clone with a few counts. The chain couples TRBV5-1 to TRBJ2-7, with D perhaps TRBD1 or TRBD2 (5 bases each). CDR1 is SGHRS and CDR2 is YFSETQ in the germline V gene. Trimming removed 0 bases at V and 1 base at J, with 11 bases between. This CDR3 has 15 residues. The CDR3 bases are TGCGCCAGCAGCTTGGGGGGGACCAAGTCCTACGAGCAGTACTTC. Translation: CASSLGGTKSYEQYF.

The table lists this clone with a few counts. The rearrangement joins TRBV29-1 to TRBJ2-7; D assignment may be TRBD1 or TRBD2 (5 bases each). There are 11 residues in the CDR3. V lost 4 bases to trimming and J lost 6 bases, with 10 bases between them. The germline CDR1 and CDR2 sequences are SQVTM and ANQGSEA. In DNA, the CDR3 is TGCAGCGTTGGGGGGTCGGGCGAGCAGTACTTC. Translation: CSVGGSGEQYF.